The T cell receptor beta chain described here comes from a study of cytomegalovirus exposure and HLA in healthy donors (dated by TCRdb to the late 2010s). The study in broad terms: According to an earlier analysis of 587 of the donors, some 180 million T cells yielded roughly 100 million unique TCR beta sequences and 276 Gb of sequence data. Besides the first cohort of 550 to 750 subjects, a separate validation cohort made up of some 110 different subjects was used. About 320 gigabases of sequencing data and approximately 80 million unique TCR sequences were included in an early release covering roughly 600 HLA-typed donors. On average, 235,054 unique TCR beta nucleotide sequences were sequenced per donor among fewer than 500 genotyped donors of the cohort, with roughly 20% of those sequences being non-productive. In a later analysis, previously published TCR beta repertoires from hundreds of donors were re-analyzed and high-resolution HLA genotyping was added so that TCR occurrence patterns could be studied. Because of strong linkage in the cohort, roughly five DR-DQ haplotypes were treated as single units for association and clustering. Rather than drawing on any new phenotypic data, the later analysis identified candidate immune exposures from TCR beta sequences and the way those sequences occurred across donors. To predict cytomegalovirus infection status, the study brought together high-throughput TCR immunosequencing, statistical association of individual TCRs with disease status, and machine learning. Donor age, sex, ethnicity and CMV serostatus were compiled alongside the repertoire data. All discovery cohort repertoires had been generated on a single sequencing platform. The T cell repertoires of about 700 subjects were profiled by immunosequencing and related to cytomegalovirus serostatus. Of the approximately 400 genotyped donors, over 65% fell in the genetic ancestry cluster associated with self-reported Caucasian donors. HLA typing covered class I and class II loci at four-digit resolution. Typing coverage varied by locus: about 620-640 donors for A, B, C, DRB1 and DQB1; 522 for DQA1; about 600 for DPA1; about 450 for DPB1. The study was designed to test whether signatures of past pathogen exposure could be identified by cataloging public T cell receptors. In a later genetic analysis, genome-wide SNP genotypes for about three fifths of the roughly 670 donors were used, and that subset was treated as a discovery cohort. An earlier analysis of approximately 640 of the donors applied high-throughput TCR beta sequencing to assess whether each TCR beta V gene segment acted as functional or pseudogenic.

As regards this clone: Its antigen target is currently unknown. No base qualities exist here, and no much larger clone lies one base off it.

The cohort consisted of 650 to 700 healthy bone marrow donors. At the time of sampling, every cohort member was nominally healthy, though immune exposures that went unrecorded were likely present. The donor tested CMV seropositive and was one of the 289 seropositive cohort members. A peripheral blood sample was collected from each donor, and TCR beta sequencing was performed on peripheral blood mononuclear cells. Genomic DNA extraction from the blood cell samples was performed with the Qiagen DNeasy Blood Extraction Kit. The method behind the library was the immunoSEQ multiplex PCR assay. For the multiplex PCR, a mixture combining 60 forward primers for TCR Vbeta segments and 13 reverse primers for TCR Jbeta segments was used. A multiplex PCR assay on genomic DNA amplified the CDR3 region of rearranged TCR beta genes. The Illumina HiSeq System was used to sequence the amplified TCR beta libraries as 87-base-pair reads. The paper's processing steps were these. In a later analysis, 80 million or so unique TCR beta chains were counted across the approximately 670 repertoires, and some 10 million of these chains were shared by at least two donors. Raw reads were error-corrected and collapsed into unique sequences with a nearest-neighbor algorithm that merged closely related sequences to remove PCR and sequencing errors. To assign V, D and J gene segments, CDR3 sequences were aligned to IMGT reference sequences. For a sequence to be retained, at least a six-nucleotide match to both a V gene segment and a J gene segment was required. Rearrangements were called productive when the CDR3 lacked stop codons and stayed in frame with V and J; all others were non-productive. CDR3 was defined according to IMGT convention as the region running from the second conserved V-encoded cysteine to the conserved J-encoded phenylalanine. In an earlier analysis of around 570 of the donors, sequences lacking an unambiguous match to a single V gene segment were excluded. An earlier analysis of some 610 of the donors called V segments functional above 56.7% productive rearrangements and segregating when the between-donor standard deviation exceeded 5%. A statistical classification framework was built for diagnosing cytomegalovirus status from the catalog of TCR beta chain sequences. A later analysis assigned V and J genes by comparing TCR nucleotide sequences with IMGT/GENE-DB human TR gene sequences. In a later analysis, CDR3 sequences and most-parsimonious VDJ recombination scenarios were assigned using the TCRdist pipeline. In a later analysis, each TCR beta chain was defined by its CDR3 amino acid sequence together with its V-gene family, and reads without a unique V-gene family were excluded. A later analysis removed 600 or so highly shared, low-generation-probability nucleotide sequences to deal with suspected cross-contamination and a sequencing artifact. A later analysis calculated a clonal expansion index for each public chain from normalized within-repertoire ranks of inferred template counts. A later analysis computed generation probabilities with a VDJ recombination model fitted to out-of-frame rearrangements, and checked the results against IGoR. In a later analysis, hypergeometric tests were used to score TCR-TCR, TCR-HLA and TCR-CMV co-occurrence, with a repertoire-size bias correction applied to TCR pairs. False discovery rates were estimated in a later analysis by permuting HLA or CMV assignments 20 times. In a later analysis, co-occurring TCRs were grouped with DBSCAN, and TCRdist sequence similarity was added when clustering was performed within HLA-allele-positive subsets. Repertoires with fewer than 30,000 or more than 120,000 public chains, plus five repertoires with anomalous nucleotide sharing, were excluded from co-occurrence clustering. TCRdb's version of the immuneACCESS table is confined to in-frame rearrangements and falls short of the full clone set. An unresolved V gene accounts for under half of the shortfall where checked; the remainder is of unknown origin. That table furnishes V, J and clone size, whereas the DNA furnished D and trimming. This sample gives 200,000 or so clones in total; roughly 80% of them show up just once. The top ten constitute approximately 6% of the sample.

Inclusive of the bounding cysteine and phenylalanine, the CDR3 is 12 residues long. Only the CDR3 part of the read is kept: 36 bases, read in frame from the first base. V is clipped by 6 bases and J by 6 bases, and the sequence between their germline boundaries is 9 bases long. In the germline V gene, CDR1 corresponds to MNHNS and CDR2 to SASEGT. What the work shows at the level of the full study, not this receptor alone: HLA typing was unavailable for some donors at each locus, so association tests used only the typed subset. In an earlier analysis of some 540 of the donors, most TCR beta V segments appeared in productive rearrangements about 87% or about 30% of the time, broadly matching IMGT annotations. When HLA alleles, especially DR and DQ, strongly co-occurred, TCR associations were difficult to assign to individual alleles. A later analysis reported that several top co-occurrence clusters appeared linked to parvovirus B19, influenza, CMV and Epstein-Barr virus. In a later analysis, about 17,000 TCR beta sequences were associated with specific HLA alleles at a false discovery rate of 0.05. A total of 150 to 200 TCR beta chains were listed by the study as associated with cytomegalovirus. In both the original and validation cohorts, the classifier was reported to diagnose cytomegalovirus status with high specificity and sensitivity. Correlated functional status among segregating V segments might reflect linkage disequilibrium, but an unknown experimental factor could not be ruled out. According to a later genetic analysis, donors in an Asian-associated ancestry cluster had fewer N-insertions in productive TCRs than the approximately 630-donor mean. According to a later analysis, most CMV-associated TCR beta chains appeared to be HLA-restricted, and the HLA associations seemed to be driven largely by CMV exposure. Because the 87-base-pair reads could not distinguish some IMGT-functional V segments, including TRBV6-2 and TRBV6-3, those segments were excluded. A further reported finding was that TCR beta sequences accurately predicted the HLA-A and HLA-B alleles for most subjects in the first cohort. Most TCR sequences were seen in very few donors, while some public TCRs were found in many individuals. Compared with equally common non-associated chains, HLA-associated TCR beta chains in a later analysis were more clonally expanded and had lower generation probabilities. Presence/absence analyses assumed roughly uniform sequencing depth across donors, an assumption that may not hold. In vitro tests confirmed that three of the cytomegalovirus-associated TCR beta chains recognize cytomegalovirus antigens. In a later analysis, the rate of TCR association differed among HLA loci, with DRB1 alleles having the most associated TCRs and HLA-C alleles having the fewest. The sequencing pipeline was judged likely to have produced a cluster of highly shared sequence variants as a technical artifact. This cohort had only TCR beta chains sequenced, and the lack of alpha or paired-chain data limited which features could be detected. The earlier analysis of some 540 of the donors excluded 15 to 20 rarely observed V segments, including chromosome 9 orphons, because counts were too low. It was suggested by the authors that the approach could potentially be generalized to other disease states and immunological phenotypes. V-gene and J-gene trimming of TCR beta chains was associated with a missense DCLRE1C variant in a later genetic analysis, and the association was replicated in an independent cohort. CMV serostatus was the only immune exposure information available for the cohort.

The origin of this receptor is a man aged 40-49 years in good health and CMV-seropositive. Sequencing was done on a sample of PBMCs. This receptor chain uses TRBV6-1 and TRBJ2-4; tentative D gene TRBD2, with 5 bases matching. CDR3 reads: CASSRGTNIQYF. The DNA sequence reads TGTGCCAGCAGCCGGGGTACAAACATTCAGTACTTC.